The 8 T cell receptor beta chains given below trace back to one sample, sequenced in a study of early T cells in non-severe SARS-CoV-2 infection. TCRdb redid the calling of the 5' RACE reads with MiXCR, one entry per CDR3 protein. The sample lists approximately 89,000 distinct CDR3 sequences; around 15% were seen once. Sequencing was carried out using whole blood. Source of these receptors: an adult who was a healthcare worker with PCR-confirmed SARS-CoV-2 infection or an uninfected control (not recorded which).

V and J are TRBV6-6 and TRBJ2-2; D not certain. The length of the CDR3 is 18 residues. Germline V gene lookup returns CDR1 MNHNY and CDR2 SVGAGI (reference sequence). V lost 6 bases to trimming and J lost 0 bases, with 20 bases between them. CDR3: CASSPRSKLSTNTGELFF. CDR3 sequence (DNA): TGTGCCAGCAGCCCCCGAAGTAAGCTGTCCACGAACACCGGGGAGCTGTTTTTT.

This chain joins TRBV7-3 and TRBJ1-3; possibly TRBD1 for D (5 bases). V was trimmed by 4 bases and J by 2 bases, leaving 12 bases between them. The CDR3 covers 15 residues. Germline-derived CDR1 and CDR2 are SGHTA and FQGTGA. The CDR3 DNA reads TGTGCCAGCAGCTCGTCAGGGTCTCCTGGAAACACCATATATTTT. It yields the protein CASSSSGSPGNTIYF.

This chain connects TRBV9 to TRBJ2-7; no clear D. This CDR3 has 15 residues. The V and J ends lost 0 bases and 4 bases respectively, with 14 bases between them. From germline, CDR1 is SGDLS and CDR2 YYNGEE. CDR3 sequence: CASSVAPGGRYEQYF. CDR3 DNA: TGTGCCAGCAGCGTAGCCCCAGGCGGAAGATACGAGCAGTACTTC.

The V and J genes are TRBV10-3 and TRBJ2-3, with 7 bases lining up with TRBD2. CDR1 is ENHRY and CDR2 is SYGVKD in the germline V gene. The CDR3 is 13 residues long. Trimming cost V 8 bases and J 0 bases; bases outside gene matches: 2. CDR3 region: CAISGGSTDTQYF. The CDR3 DNA reads TGTGCCATCTCGGGGGGTAGCACAGATACGCAGTATTTT.

This clonotype was recorded many times. V gene TRBV20-1 combines with J gene TRBJ2-7; 8 bases line up with TRBD2. The CDR3 extends over 15 amino acids. The V gene's germline CDR1 is DFQATT and CDR2 SNEGSKA (reference sequence). V dropped 0 bases and J dropped 0; count of bases not matched to a gene: 4. The CDR3, as DNA: TGCAGTGCTAGAGATCCGACTAGCGTCTCCTACGAGCAGTACTTC. It is translated as CSARDPTSVSYEQYF.

This clonotype occurred a few times. The chain recombines TRBV7-9 with TRBJ2-7; the D is unclear. The ends were cut back, 7 bases at V and 4 bases at J, with 8 bases in the middle. The germline V gene encodes CDR1 SEHNR and CDR2 FQNEAQ (reference sequence). The CDR3 sequence is 11 residues long. For the CDR3, the DNA is TGTGCCAGCACGTTGGAGTACGAGCAGTACTTC. This gives the protein CASTLEYEQYF.

The genes are TRBV9 and TRBJ2-1, with 12 bases lining up with TRBD1. CDR1 SGDLS and CDR2 YYNGEE come from the germline V gene. The trim removed 4 bases at V and 6 bases at J, leaving 5 bases unmatched. CDR3 size: 15 residues. The CDR3 coding sequence is TGTGCCAGCAGCCCGGGACAGGGGGCCCCCAATGAGCAGTTCTTC. As protein: CASSPGQGAPNEQFF.

In its sample, this clonotype was seen a few times. An end of the junction does not agree with germline; a read error may underlie this. This rearrangement joins TRBV7-9 to TRBJ2-1; 15 nucleotides line up with TRBD2. The CDR3 is 16 amino acids. Germline values: CDR1 SEHNR, CDR2 FQNEAQ (reference sequence). This chain's CDR3 is CVSSRGTSGRLDEQFF. Written as DNA, the CDR3 is TGTGTCAGCAGCCGCGGGACTAGCGGGAGGTTAGATGAGCAGTTCTTC.